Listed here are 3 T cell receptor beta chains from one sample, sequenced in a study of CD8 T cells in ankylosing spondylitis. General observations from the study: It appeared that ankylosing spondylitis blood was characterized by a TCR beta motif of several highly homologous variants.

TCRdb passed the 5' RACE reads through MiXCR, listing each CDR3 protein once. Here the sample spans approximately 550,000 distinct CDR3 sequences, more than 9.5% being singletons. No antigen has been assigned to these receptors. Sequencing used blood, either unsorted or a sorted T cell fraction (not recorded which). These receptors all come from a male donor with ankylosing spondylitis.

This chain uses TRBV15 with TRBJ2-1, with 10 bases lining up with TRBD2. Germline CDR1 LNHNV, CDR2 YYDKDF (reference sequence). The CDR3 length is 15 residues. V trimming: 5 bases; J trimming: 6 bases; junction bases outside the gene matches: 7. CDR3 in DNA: TGTGCCACCAGCCAAAGGACTAGCGGCCTCAATGAGCAGTTCTTC. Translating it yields CATSQRTSGLNEQFF.

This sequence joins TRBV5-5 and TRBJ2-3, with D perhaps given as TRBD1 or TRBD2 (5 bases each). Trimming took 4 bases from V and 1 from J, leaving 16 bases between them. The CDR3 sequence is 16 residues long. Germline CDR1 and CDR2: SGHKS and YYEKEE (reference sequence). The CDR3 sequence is CASSRVPGTGTDTQYF. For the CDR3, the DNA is TGTGCCAGCAGCCGCGTTCCCGGGACGGGCACAGATACGCAGTATTTT. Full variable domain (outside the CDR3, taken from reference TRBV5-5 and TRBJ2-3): DAGVTQSPTHLIKTRGQQVTLRCSPISGHKSVSWYQQVLGQGPQFIFQYYEKEERGRGNFPDRFSARQFPNYSSELNVNALLLGDSALYLCASSRVPGTGTDTQYFGPGTRLTVL.

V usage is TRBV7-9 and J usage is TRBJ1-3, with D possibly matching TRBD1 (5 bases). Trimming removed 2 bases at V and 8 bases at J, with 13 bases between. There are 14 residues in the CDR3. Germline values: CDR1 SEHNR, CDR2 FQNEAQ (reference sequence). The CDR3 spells CASSLLSGAHTIYF. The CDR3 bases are TGTGCCAGCAGCTTACTCTCCGGGGCCCACACCATATATTTT.